This TCR beta chain originates from a study of resident and recirculating memory T cells in vitiligo (dated by TCRdb to 2017 to 2018). Study-wide context: For TCR beta sequencing, each of a few stable vitiligo patients provided PBMCs and epidermis from shave biopsies taken at two lesional sites and two nonlesional sites. Without cell sorting, samples were homogenized immediately before genomic DNA was extracted using the Qiagen DNeasy Blood & Tissue Kit. The human TCR beta sequencing was designed to test whether specific clones found in lesional vitiligo skin differed from the clones found in nonlesional skin and in blood.

On this clone itself: Its antigen remains undetermined. The input lacks base qualities; no much larger clone sits a single base away.

Study-wide conclusions, independent of this receptor: Overlap and correlation analysis showed no significant repertoire overlap between biopsies except for each lesion with itself, even within a single patient. No unique dominant TCR clone was detected, and variation in clonality was observed among vitiligo lesions. Because TCR sequences were not shared across biopsy sites or across patients, the findings suggest that different lesions are infiltrated by different T cell clones, a pattern described as private specificity. Working out how much the T cell clones identified in the vitiligo lesions and the human Trm versus Tcm pools each contribute will require future mechanistic studies.

Stable vitiligo was defined as no change in lesions over the previous 6 months. To qualify as stable, patients additionally needed to show no confetti depigmentation, which is a clinical sign of active vitiligo. Any patient who had received treatment in the previous three months was excluded. PBMCs were isolated from heparinized blood by Ficoll density gradient centrifugation and then flash-frozen. TCR beta chains were amplified from genomic DNA with the immunoSEQ hsTCRB kit. TCR beta libraries were sequenced on an Illumina MiSeq instrument by the immunoSEQ service. As for how the authors treated the data: The immunoSEQ Analyzer was used to analyze the repertoire data. TCRdb carries this immuneACCESS record with in-frame sequences only. Its versions omit some clonotypes, under half of them owing to an unresolved V gene in the studies checked, with the rest unexplained. V and J calls and clone size are given by that table; D and trimming were obtained from the DNA. The sample table holds tens of thousands of clones, of which approximately 90% were seen once. The top ten clones comprise roughly 5% of the sample.

The TCR was taken from a male donor with vitiligo. The specimen was blood.

The CDR3 region has the sequence CASSFGQLGPLHF. The DNA sequence is TGTGCCAGCAGCTTTGGACAGCTAGGGCCCCTCCACTTT. The sequence joins TRBV7-3 to TRBJ1-6; 6 matching bases give a weak D call of TRBD1. The germline V gene gives CDR1 as SGHTA and CDR2 as FQGTGA. The CDR3 holds 13 amino acids from the cysteine to the phenylalanine. Only the CDR3 region is kept as DNA, spanning 39 bases read in frame from base 1. Deletion took 3 bases off V and 13 bases off J, with a span of 13 bases between the germline ends. Reference TRBV7-3 and TRBJ1-6 genes cover what lies past the CDR3, so the full variable domain is GAGVSQTPSNKVTEKGKYVELRCDPISGHTALYWYRQSLGQGPEFLIYFQGTGAADDSGLPNDRFFAVRPEGSVSTLKIQRTERGDSAVYLCASSFGQLGPLHFGNGTRLTVT.